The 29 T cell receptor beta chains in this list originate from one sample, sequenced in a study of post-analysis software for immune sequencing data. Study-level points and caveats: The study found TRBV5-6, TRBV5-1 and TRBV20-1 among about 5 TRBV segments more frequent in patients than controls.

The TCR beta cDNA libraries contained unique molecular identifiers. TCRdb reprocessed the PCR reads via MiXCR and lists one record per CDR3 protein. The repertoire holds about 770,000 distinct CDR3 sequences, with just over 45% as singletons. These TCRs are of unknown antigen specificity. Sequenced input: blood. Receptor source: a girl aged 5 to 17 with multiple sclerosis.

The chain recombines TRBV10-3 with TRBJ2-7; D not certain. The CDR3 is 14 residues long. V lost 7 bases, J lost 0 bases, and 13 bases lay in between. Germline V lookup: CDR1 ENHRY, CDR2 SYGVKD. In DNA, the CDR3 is TGTGCCATCACTCCTGGATACTCCTCCTACGAGCAGTACTTC. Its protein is CAITPGYSSYEQYF.

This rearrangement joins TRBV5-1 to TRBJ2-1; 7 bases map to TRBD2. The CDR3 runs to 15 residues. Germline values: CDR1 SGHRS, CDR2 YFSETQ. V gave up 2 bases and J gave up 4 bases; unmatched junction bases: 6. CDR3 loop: CASSFGGGLYNEQFF. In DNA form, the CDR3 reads TGCGCCAGCAGCTTCGGCGGGGGTTTGTACAATGAGCAGTTCTTC.

CDR3 residues: CASSRQEGYGYTF. CDR3 sequence (DNA): TGTGCCAGCAGCAGACAGGAGGGCTATGGCTACACCTTC. The chain links TRBV6-5 to TRBJ1-2, with D possibly matching TRBD1 (6 bases). Trimming removed 6 bases at V and 4 bases at J, with 12 bases between. The CDR3 has 13 amino acids. Germline values: CDR1 MNHEY, CDR2 SVGAGI.

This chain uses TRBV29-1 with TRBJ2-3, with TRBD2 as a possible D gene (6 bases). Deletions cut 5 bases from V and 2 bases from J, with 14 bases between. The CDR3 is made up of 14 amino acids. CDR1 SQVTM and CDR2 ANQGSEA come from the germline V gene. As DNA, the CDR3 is TGCAGCGTTTTGGGACTTTTGATCACAGATACGCAGTATTTT. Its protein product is CSVLGLLITDTQYF.

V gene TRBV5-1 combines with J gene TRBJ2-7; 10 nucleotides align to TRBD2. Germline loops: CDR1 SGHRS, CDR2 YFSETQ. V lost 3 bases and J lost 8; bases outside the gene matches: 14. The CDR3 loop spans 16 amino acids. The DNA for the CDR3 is TGCGCCAGCAGCTCCAGAATCTCGGAGCGGGAGGGCAAGCAGTACTTC. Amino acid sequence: CASSSRISEREGKQYF.

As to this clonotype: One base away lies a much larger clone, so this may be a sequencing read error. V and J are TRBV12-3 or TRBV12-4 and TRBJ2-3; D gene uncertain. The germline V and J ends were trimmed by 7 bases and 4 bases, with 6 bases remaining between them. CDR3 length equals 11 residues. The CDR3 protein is CASNQADTQYF. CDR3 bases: TGTGCCAGCAATCAGGCAGATACGCAGTATTTT.

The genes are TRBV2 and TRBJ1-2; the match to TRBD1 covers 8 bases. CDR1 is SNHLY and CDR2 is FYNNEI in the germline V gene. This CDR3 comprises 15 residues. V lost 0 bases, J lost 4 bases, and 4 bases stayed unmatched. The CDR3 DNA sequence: TGTGCCAGCAGTGAAGCGACGACAGGGGCCTATGGCTACACCTTC. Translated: CASSEATTGAYGYTF.

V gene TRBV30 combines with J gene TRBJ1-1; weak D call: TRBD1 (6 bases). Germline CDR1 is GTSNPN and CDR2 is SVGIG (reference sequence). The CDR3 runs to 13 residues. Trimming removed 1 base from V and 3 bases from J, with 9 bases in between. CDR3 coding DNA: TGTGCCTGGAGTGGACAGGATCACACTGAAGCTTTCTTT. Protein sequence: CAWSGQDHTEAFF. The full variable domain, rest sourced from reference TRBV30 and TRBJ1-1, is SQTIHQWPATLVQPVGSPLSLECTVEGTSNPNLYWYRQAAGRGLQLLFYSVGIGQISSEVPQNLSASRPQDRQFILSSKKLLLSDSGFYLCAWSGQDHTEAFFGQGTRLTVV.

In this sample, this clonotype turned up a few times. The CDR3 DNA follows: TGTGCCAGCAGTTTAAACAGAAACTATGGCTACACCTTC. As protein: CASSLNRNYGYTF. V is TRBV12-3 or TRBV12-4 and J is TRBJ1-2; no definite D call. V was clipped by 2 bases and J by 2 bases, with 6 bases between them. This CDR3 comprises 13 residues.

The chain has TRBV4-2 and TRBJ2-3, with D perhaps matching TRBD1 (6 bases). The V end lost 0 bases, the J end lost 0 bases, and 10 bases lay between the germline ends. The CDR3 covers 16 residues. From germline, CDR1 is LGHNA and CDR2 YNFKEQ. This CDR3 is CASSQELRGSTDTQYF. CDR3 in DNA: TGTGCCAGCAGCCAAGAATTAAGGGGGAGCACAGATACGCAGTATTTT.

CDR3 bases: TGTGCCAGCAGTCCGTTCGAAGGGACATCTGGAAAACTGTTTTTT. This sequence encodes CASSPFEGTSGKLFF. The chain is built from TRBV12-3 or TRBV12-4 and TRBJ1-4; D is perhaps TRBD1 (6 bases). The CDR3 covers 15 residues. The V gene lost 5 bases and the J gene lost 10 bases, with 20 bases spanning the gap.

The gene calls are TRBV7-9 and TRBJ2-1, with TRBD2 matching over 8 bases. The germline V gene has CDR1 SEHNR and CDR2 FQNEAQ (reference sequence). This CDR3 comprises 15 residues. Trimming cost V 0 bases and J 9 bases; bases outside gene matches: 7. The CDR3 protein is CASSLAASGFGEQFF. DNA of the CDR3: TGTGCCAGCAGCTTAGCGGCTAGCGGGTTCGGTGAGCAGTTCTTC.

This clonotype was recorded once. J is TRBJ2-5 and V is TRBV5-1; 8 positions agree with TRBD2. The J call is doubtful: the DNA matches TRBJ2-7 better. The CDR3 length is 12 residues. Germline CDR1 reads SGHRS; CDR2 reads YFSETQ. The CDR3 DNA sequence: TGCGCCAGCAGCTTTAGCGGGGTCGAGCAGTACTTC. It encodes CASSFSGVEQYF.

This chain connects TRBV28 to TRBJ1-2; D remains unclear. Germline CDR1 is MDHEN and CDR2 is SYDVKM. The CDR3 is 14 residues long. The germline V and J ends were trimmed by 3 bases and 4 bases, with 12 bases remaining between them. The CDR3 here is CASSLAYPRYGYTF. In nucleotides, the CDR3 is TGTGCCAGCAGTTTGGCCTATCCTCGCTATGGCTACACCTTC.

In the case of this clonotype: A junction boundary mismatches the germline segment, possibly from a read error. CDR3 nucleotide sequence: TGCAGTGCTCCTCCGGGACTAGCGGGCTACAATGAGCAGGTCTTC. This gives the protein CSAPPGLAGYNEQVF. The rearrangement links TRBV20-1 to TRBJ2-1; 12 nucleotides match TRBD2. Germline-derived CDR1 and CDR2 are DFQATT and SNEGSKA (reference sequence). This CDR3 contains 15 residues.

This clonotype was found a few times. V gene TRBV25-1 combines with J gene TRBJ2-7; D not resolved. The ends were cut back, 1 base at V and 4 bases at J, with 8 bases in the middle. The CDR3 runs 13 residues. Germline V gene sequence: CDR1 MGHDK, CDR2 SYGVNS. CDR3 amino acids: CASSESWIYEQYF. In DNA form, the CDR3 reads TGTGCCAGCAGTGAATCCTGGATTTACGAGCAGTACTTC.

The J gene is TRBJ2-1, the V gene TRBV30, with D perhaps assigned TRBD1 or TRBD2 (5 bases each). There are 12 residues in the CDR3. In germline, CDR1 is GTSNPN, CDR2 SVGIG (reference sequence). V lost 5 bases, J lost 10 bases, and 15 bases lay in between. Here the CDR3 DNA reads TGTGCCTGGGTTGACGGGGCAATGGAGCAGTTCTTC. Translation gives CAWVDGAMEQFF.

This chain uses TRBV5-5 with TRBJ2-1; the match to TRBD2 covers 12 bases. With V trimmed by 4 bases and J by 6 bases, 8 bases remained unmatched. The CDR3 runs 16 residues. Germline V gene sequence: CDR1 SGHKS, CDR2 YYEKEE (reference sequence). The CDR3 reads CASSLTGLAGLNEQFF. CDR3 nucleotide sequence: TGTGCCAGCAGCCTAACTGGACTAGCGGGACTCAATGAGCAGTTCTTC.

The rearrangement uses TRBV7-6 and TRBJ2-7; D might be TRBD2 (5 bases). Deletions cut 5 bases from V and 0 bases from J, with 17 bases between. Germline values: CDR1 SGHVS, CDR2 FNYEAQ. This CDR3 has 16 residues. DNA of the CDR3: TGTGCCAGCAGCCATGAGAGCGGTGAGGGCTCCTACGAGCAGTACTTC. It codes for CASSHESGEGSYEQYF.

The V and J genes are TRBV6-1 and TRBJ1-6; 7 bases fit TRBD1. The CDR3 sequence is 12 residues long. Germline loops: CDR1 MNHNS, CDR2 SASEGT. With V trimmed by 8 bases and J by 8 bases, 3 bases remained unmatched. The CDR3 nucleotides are TGTGCCAGCCAGGGGGAGGATTCACCCCTCCACTTT. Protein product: CASQGEDSPLHF.

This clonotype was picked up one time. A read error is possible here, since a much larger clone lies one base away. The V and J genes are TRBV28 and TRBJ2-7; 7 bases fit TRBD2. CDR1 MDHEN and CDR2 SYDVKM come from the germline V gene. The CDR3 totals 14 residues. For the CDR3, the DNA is TGTGCCAACAGTTCTTGGCGGGAGATCGACGAGCAGTACTTC. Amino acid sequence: CANSSWREIDEQYF.

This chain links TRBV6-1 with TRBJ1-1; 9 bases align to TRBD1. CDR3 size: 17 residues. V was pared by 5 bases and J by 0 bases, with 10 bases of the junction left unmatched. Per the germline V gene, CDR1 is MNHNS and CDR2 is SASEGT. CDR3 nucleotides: TGTGCCAGCAGTCCCGGACAGGGGAACTTGTTGAACACTGAAGCTTTCTTT. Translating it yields CASSPGQGNLLNTEAFF.

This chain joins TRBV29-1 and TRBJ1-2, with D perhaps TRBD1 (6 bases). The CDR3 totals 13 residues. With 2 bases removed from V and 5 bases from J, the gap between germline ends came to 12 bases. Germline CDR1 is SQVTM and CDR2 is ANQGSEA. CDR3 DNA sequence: TGCAGCGTTGAACTACAGGGTGCATATGGCTACACCTTC. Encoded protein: CSVELQGAYGYTF.

CDR3 bases: TGCAGCCTTCCGATGGTGACCGGGGAGCTGTTTTTT. Translation: CSLPMVTGELFF. This chain joins TRBV29-1 and TRBJ2-2, with D unclear. Germline V gives CDR1 SQVTM, CDR2 ANQGSEA. This CDR3 has 12 residues. Trimming shortened V by 8 bases and J by 5 bases, and 12 bases separated the two germline ends.

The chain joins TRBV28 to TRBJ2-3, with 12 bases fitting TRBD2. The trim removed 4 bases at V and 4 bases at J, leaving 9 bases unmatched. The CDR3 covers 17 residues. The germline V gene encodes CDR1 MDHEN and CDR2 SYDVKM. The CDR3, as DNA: TGTGCCAGCAGTTCCAGAAGGCGACTAGCGGGAGCAGATACGCAGTATTTT. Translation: CASSSRRRLAGADTQYF.

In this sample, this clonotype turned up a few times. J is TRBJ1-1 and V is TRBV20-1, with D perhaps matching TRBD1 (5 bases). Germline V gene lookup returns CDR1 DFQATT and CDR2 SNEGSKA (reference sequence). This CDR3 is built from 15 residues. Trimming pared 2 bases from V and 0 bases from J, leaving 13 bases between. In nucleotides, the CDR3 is TGCAGTGCTAGACACCGGACAAACTTGAACACTGAAGCTTTCTTT. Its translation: CSARHRTNLNTEAFF.

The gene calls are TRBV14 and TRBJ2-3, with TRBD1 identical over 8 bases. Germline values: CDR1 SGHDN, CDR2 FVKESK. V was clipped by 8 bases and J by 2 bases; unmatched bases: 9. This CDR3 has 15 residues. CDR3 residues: CASPDRGPPTDTQYF. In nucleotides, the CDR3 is TGTGCCAGCCCAGACAGGGGTCCTCCCACAGATACGCAGTATTTT.

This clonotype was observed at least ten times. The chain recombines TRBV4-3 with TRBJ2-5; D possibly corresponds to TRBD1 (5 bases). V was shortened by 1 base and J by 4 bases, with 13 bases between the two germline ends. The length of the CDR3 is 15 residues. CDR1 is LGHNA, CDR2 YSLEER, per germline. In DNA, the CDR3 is TGCGCCAGCAGCCAAGTTTCAGGGCTGGGAGAGACCCAGTACTTC. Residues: CASSQVSGLGETQYF.

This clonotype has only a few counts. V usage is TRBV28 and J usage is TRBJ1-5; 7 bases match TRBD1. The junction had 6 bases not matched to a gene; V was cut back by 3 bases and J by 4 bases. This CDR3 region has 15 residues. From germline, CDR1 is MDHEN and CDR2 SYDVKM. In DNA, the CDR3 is TGTGCCAGCAGTTTTTCCTCAGGGGGTAATCAGCCCCAGCATTTT. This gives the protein CASSFSSGGNQPQHF.